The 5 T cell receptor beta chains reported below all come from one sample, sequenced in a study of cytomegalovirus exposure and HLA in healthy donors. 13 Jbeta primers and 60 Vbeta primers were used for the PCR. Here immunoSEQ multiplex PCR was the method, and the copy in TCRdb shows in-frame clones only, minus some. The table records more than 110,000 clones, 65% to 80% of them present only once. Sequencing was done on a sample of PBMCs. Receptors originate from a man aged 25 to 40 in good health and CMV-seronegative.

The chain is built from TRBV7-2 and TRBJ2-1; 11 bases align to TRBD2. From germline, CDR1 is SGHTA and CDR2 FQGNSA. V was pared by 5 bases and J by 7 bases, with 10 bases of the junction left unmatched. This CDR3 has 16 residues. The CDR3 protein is CASSLALGLAVNEQFF. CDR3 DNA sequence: TGTGCCAGCAGCCTCGCCCTGGGACTAGCGGTTAATGAGCAGTTCTTC.

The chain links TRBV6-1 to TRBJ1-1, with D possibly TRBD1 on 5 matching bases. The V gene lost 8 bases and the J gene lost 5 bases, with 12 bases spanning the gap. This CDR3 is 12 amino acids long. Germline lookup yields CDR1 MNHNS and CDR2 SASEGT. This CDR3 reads CASAGGGTEAFF. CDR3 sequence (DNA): TGTGCCAGCGCCGGGGGAGGAACTGAAGCTTTCTTT.

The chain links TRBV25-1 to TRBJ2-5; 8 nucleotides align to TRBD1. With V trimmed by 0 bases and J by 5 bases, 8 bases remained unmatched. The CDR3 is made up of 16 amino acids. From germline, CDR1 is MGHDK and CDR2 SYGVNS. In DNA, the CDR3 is TGTGCCAGCAGTGAATATCGGGCAGGGGGCGATGAGACCCAGTACTTC. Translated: CASSEYRAGGDETQYF.

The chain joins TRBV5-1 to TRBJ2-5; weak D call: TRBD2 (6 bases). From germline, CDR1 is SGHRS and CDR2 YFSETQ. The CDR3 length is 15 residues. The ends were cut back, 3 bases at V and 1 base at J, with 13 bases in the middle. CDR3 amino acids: CASSSTRSFQETQYF. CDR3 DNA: TGCGCCAGCAGCTCGACTAGATCCTTCCAAGAGACCCAGTACTTC. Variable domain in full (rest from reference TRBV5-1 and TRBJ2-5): KAGVTQTPRYLIKTRGQQVTLSCSPISGHRSVSWYQQTPGQGLQFLFEYFSETQRNKGNFPGRFSGRQFSNSRSEMNVSTLELGDSALYLCASSSTRSFQETQYFGPGTRLLVL.

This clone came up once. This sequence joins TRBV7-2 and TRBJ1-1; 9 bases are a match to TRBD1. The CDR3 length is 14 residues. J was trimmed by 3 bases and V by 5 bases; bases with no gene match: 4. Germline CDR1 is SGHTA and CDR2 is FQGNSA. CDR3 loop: CASSLTGGYTEAFF. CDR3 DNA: TGTGCCAGCAGCCTGACAGGGGGTTACACTGAAGCTTTCTTT.